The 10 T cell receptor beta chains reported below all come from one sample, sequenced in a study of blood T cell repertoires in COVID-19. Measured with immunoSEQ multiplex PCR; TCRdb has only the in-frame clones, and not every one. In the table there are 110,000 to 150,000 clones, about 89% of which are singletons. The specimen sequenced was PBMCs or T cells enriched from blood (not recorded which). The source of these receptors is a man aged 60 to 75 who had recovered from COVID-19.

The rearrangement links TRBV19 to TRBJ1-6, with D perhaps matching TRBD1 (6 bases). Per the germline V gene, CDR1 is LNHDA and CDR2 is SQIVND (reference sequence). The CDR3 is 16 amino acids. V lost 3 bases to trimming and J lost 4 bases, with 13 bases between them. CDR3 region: CASSIRQEAYNSPLHF. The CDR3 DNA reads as TGTGCCAGTAGTATCCGACAGGAGGCATATAATTCACCCCTCCACTTT.

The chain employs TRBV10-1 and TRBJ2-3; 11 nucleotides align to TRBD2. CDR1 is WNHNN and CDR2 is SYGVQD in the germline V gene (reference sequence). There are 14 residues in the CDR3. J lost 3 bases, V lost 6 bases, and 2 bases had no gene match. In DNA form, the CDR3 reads TGCGCCAGCAGCCCTAGCGGGGGGACAGATACGCAGTATTTT. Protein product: CASSPSGGTDTQYF.

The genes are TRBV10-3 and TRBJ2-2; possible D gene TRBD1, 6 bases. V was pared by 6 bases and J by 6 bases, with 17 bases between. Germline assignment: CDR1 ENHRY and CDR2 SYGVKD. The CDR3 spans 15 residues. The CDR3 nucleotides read TGTGCCATCAGCCCTACGGGGACACTATCCGGGGAGCTGTTTTTT. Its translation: CAISPTGTLSGELFF.

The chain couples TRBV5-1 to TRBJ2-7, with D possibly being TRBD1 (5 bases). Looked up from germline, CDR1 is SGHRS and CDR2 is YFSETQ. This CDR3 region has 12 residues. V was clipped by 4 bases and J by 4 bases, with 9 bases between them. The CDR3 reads CASSRTGYEQYF. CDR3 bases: TGCGCCAGCAGCCGAACAGGATACGAGCAGTACTTC.

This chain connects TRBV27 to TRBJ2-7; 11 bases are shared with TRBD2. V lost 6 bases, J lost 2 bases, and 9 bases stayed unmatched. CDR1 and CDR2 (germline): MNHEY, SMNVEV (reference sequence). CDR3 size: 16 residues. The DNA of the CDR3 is TGTGCCAGCAGGCAGAGAACTAGCGGGGGAGCCTACGAGCAGTACTTC. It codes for CASRQRTSGGAYEQYF.

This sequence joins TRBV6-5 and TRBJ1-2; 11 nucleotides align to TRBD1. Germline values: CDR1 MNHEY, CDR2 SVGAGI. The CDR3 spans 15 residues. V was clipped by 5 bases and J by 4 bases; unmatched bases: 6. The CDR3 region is CASSTRTGGIYGYTF. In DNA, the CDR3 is TGTGCCAGCAGTACACGGACAGGGGGCATCTATGGCTACACCTTC.

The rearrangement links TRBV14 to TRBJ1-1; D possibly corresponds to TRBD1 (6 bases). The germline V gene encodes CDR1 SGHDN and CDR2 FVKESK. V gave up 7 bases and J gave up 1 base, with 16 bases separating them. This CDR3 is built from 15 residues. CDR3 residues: CASTDRDTKNTEAFF. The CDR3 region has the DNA TGTGCCAGCACTGACCGGGACACGAAGAACACTGAAGCTTTCTTT.

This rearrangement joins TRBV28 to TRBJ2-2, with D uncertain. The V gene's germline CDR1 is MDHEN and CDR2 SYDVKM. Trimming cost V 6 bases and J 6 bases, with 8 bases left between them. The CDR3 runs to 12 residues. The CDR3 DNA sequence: TGTGCCAGCAGGGTATCGGCCGGGGAGCTGTTTTTT. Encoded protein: CASRVSAGELFF.

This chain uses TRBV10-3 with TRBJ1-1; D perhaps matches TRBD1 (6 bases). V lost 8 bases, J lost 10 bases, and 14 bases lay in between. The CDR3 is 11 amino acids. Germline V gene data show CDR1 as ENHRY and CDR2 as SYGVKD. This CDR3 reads CAIREGGPAFF. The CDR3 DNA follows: TGTGCCATCCGGGAGGGGGGGCCAGCTTTCTTT.

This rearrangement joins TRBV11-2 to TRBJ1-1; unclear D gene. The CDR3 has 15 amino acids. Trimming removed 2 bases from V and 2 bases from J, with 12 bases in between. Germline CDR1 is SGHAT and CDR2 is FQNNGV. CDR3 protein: CASSLPGRGNTEAFF. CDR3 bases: TGTGCCAGCAGCTTACCAGGACGGGGAAACACTGAAGCTTTCTTT.